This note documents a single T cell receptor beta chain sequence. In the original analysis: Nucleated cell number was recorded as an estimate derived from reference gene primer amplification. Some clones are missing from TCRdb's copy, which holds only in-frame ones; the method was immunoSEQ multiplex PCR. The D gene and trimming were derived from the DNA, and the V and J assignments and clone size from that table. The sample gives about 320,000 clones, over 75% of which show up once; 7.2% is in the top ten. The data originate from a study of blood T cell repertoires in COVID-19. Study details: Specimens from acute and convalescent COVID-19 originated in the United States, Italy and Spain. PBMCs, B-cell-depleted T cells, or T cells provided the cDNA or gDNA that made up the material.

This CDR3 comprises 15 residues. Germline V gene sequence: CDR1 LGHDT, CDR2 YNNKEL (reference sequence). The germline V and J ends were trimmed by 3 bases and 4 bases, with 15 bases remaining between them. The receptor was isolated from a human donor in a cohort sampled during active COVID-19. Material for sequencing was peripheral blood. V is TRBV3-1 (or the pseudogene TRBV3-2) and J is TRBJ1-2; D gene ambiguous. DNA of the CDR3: TGTGCCAGCAGCCACGTCGGGAGGGAAATCTATGGCTACACCTTC. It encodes CASSHVGREIYGYTF.